The 12 T cell receptor beta chains in this list originate from one sample, sequenced in a study of cytomegalovirus exposure and HLA in healthy donors. Researchers ran the PCR with 60 Vbeta and 13 Jbeta primers. Using immunoSEQ multiplex PCR, the repertoire was profiled, and TCRdb retains in-frame clones only, with some absent. Among under 130,000 clones listed, 74% were seen once. The specimen sequenced was PBMCs. These receptors originate from a man aged 50 or older in good health and CMV-seropositive.

The chain joins TRBV2 to TRBJ2-5; D gene uncertain. Germline V gene data show CDR1 as SNHLY and CDR2 as FYNNEI. V lost 2 bases and J 7 bases, leaving 17 bases between the germline ends. The CDR3 contains 15 residues. The DNA of the CDR3 is TGTGCCAGCAGTGAACCGCCAGGTCCCGACGGGACCCAGTACTTC. Translating it yields CASSEPPGPDGTQYF.

The chain uses TRBV6-6 and TRBJ1-5; a weak D match, TRBD1 (5 bases). V was shortened by 0 bases and J by 5 bases, with 14 bases between the two germline ends. The CDR3 consists of 16 residues. Germline V gene data show CDR1 as MNHNY and CDR2 as SVGAGI (reference sequence). This CDR3 reads CASSYSGGVWDQPQHF. The CDR3 region has the DNA TGTGCCAGCAGTTACTCGGGGGGGGTGTGGGATCAGCCCCAGCATTTT.

The V gene is TRBV7-9, the J gene TRBJ2-2, with 8 bases aligning to TRBD2. J lost 7 bases, V lost 7 bases, and 11 bases had no gene match. This CDR3 contains 15 residues. The germline gives CDR1 SEHNR, CDR2 FQNEAQ (reference sequence). The CDR3 nucleotides are TGTGCCAGCACCCCCTCGGGACTAGGTCGCGGGGAGCTGTTTTTT. Amino acid sequence: CASTPSGLGRGELFF.

This chain joins TRBV6-1 and TRBJ1-6, with unresolved D. Germline CDR1 reads MNHNS; CDR2 reads SASEGT. V gave up 7 bases and J gave up 16 bases, with 17 bases separating them. The CDR3 extends over 12 amino acids. The CDR3 DNA sequence: TGTGCCAGCAATCTCCAGGAGGCTGTTCTCCACTTT. This encodes CASNLQEAVLHF.

The genes are TRBV11-3 and TRBJ2-7; D possibly corresponds to TRBD2 (5 bases). V lost 1 base and J lost 6, with 10 bases in between. The CDR3 consists of 13 residues. CDR1 and CDR2 (germline): SGHNT, YENEEA. The CDR3: CASSLVEGTEQYF. The CDR3 region has the DNA TGTGCCAGCAGCTTAGTAGAGGGAACCGAGCAGTACTTC.

The chain combines TRBV9 with TRBJ2-3, with 9 bases that match TRBD1. The V gene end was trimmed by 10 bases and the J gene end by 6 bases; junction bases not matched to a gene: 9. Germline CDR1 and CDR2: SGDLS and YYNGEE. The CDR3 consists of 13 residues. CDR3 amino acids: CALGRQGGDTQYF. CDR3 nucleotide sequence: TGTGCCCTCGGGCGACAGGGGGGGGATACGCAGTATTTT. Variable domain in full (rest from reference TRBV9 and TRBJ2-3): DSGVTQTPKHLITATGQRVTLRCSPRSGDLSVYWYQQSLDQGLQFLIQYYNGEERAKGNILERFSAQQFPDLHSELNLSSLELGDSALYFCALGRQGGDTQYFGPGTRLTVL.

The CDR3 region has the DNA TGTGCCAGCCGCCTGTGGGGACAGGGATCCGATGAGCAGTTCTTC. It specifies CASRLWGQGSDEQFF. The genes are TRBV6-1 and TRBJ2-1, with 9 bases fitting TRBD1. With V trimmed by 8 bases and J by 8 bases, 13 bases remained unmatched. CDR1 MNHNS and CDR2 SASEGT come from the germline V gene. The CDR3 runs to 15 residues.

The gene calls are TRBV5-1 and TRBJ1-4; 10 bases fit TRBD1. Per the germline V gene, CDR1 is SGHRS and CDR2 is YFSETQ. The length of the CDR3 is 15 residues. Trimming cost V 4 bases and J 8 bases; bases outside gene matches: 8. CDR3 DNA sequence: TGCGCCAGCAGCGGCCCGGGACAGGGGAGAGAAAAACTGTTTTTT. This codes for CASSGPGQGREKLFF.

V usage is TRBV6-6 and J usage is TRBJ2-3, with TRBD2 matching over 7 bases. This CDR3 comprises 15 residues. The germline V gene encodes CDR1 MNHNY and CDR2 SVGAGI (reference sequence). V was pared by 4 bases and J by 4 bases, with 8 bases of the junction left unmatched. CDR3 in DNA: TGTGCCAGCAGTTCGGAGGGAGGGATTCCAGATACGCAGTATTTT. Encoded protein: CASSSEGGIPDTQYF.

J is TRBJ2-1 and V is TRBV4-1; TRBD1 agrees at 8 bases. The V segment lost 4 bases and the J segment 5 bases; nucleotides outside the gene matches: 10. The CDR3 extends over 16 amino acids. Germline V CDR1 and CDR2: MGHRA, YSYEKL. The CDR3 spells CASSRSGTGANNEQFF. CDR3 nucleotides: TGCGCCAGCAGCCGCTCCGGGACAGGTGCTAACAATGAGCAGTTCTTC.

The chain recombines TRBV29-1 with TRBJ1-1; 7 bases are shared with TRBD1. This CDR3 has 13 residues. The junction had 3 bases not matched to a gene; V was cut back by 4 bases and J by 1 base. Germline values: CDR1 SQVTM, CDR2 ANQGSEA. The CDR3 nucleotides read TGCAGCGTTGCCGACAGGGAGAACACTGAAGCTTTCTTT. Amino acid sequence: CSVADRENTEAFF.

The chain uses TRBV7-9 and TRBJ2-1; the D is unclear. V was shortened by 1 base and J by 10 bases, with 8 bases between the two germline ends. CDR3 length: 12 amino acids. Germline lookup yields CDR1 SEHNR and CDR2 FQNEAQ (reference sequence). In DNA, the CDR3 is TGTGCCAGCAGCTTAGACATACAAGAGCAGTTCTTC. Translating it yields CASSLDIQEQFF.